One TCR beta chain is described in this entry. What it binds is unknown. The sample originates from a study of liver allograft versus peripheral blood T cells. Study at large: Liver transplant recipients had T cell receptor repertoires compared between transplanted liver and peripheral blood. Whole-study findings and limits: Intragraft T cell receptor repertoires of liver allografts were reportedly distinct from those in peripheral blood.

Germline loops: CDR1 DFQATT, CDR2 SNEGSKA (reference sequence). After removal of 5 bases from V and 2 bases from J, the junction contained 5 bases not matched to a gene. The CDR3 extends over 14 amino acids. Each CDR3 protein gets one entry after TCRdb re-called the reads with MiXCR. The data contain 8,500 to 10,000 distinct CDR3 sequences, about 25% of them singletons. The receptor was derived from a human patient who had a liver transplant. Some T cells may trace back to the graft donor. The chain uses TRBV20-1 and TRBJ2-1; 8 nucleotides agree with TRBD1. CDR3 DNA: TGCAGTGCTGAACCGGACAGGGCCTACAATGAGCAGTTCTTC. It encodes CSAEPDRAYNEQFF.